This T cell receptor (beta chain) came from a study of naive and memory T cell subsets (dated by TCRdb to the late 2010s). Turning to the overall study: Sorted naive and memory T cell subsets from peripheral blood were analyzed in the study using a UMI-based, open-source pipeline for TCR alpha and beta sequencing. RNA was DNase-treated and reverse transcribed with TCR constant-region primers, mostly using SuperScript III. The functional CMV T cell responses agreed completely with IgG serology results. The investigation overall reported the following: In both CD4 and CD8 cells, the Gini index increased while Shannon and inverse Simpson diversity decreased from naive through CM, EM and EMRA. Naive repertoires, especially CD8, contained a few larger clonotypes, possibly memory cells re-expressing CD45RA. A clonotype was defined as a single alpha or beta chain sequence rather than as a paired alpha/beta receptor. RNA-based TCR counts may be influenced by expression changes linked to T cell activation and differentiation. A power law was followed by TCR abundance, with an exponent that differed between naive and memory subsets but was consistent across the three individuals. After error correction, only a single occurrence was seen for over 95% of naive TCR sequences, so much steeper abundance distributions were produced than in memory subsets. No ground truth was available to validate the repertoire findings for the naive and memory subsets.

This clonotype has only a few counts. The antigen it recognizes is unknown. The record has no base qualities; no much larger clone is one base away. Trimming costs V 0 bases and J 2 bases, and their ends lie 7 bases apart. The CDR3, from cysteine to phenylalanine, totals 14 residues. This entry keeps only the CDR3 DNA: 42 bases, framed from base 1. Per the germline V gene, MGHRA is the CDR1 and YSYEKL is the CDR2. From the second PCR step onward, the TCR alpha chain libraries and the TCR beta chain libraries were amplified separately. Donor CMV status was determined by IFNgamma production from CD4+ T cells after overnight stimulation of fresh PBMCs with CMV viral lysate. Miltenyi beads were used first to positively select CD4 T cells, and CD8 T cells were then positively selected from the CD4-negative fraction. Cells stained for CD3, CD4, CD8, CD45RA, CD27 and a live/dead dye were sorted on a BD Aria II into four subsets by CD45RA and CD27. A few healthy volunteers provided blood, and each donor's sample was split into CD4 and CD8 T cells and then further divided into four differentiation subsets. Roughly 120 ml of peripheral blood was collected from each donor, and PBMC were isolated from the blood using Ficoll-Paque PLUS density-gradient centrifugation. The sorted cells were lysed in RLT buffer, after which RNA was extracted using a Qiagen RNeasy kit and kept at -80 degrees C.

Library preparation employed UMI-ligation and nested PCR. To cover both TRBC1 and TRBC2, the beta constant-region primer consisted of an equimolar mix of two oligonucleotides. A single-stranded oligonucleotide bearing the SP2 primer plus a 12-nucleotide UMI was ligated onto the 3' end of the cDNA by T4 RNA ligase 1. The ligated cDNA went through four rounds of PCR with nested alpha and beta constant-region primers together with the SP2 primer. The ligation reaction was incubated at 16°C for about 18-25 hours. PCR2 was usually performed as a SYBR Green qPCR and halted at a preset threshold so that over-amplification would not occur. Every purification after the first one was done using Agencourt AMPure XP magnetic beads. Libraries were quantified by Qubit and checked on a TapeStation, where a main peak was expected near 650 bp. Pooled libraries were sequenced on an Illumina MiSeq using v2 2x251 paired-end kits, and typically 1-2 million reads were obtained per sample. Each sample was pooled at 3.5 to 5 nM, and roughly 5-7% PhiX was included to help cluster recognition. In the paper's pipeline: FASTQ reads processed by Demultiplexor were assigned V and J genes by Decombinator through tag matching that tolerated a single base-pair mismatch. Collapsinator used UMIs to correct both sequencing errors and frequency errors arising from PCR heterogeneity. TCRs were translated and CDR3s were extracted from the conserved cysteine to the FGXG phenylalanine by CDR3Translator, with non-productive sequences being flagged. Repertoires were subsampled to equal numbers of UMI-defined TCRs before Gini, Shannon entropy and inverse Simpson indices were calculated. Power-law fits to clonotype abundance distributions were performed by maximum likelihood within the linear range. When run on a single naive CD8 sample, MIGEC and the pipeline yielded similar UMI counts, similar unique TCR numbers and similar clonal distributions. One analysis removed from the naive repertoire any naive TCRs that were also present in any memory subset from the same donor. The repertoires were searched for 5,500 to 7,500 CMV-associated CDR3 sequences that had been compiled from VDJdb and a published dataset. TCRdb passed the public sequencing reads through fastp at Q25 and MiXCR, retaining productive beta sequences. Every entry covers one CDR3 protein and lists the most common genes and DNA from its rows. These V and J calls derive from TCRdb rather than the authors' analysis. The sample includes approximately 140,000 distinct CDR3 sequences, with around 15% observed a single time. The top ten hold 0.14% to 0.15% of the sample.

The sequence was obtained from a human donor in good health. Material: naive CD4+ T cells from blood. The cell subset or site label here, explained by the study, means: naive T cells, CD45RA high CD27+. The chain was built from TRBV4-1 and TRBJ1-2; TRBD1 is a weak D gene call, 5 bases matching. The DNA is as follows: TGCGCCAGCAGCCAAGATCCAGGGAACTATGGCTACACCTTC. Its amino acids are CASSQDPGNYGYTF.